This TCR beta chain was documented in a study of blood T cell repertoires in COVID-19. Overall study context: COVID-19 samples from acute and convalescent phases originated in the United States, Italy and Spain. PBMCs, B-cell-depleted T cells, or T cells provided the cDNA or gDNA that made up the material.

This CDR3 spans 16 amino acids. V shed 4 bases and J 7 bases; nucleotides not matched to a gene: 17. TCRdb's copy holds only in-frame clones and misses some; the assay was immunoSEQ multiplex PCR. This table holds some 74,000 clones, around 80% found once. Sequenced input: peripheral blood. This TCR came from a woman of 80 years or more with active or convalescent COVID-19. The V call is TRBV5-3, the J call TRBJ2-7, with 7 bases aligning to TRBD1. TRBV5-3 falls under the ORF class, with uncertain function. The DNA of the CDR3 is TGTGCCAGAAGCATAAATTTGACAGGGTGCTATGCGGAGCAGTACTTC. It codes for CARSINLTGCYAEQYF.